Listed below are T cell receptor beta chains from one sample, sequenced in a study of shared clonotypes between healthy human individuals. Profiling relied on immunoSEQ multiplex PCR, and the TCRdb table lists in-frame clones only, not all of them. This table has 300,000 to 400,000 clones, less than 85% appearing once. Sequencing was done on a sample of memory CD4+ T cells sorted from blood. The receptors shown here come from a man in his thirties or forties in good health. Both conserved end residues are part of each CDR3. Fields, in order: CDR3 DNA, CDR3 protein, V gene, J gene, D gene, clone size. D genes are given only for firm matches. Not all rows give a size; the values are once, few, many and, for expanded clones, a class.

DNA: TGTGCCAGCAGCTCCGGGACTAGCGGGATGGGCGAGCAGTACTTC
CDR3: CASSSGTSGMGEQYF
V: TRBV5-4
J: TRBJ2-7
D: TRBD2
size: -

DNA: TGTGCCTGGAGTGTATGGAATGGGGGGGAGCAGTACTTC
CDR3: CAWSVWNGGEQYF
V: TRBV30
J: TRBJ2-7
D: -
size: -

DNA: TGCGCCAGCAGCTTTGTCCCGGGACAGGGAGATGGCTACACCTTC
CDR3: CASSFVPGQGDGYTF
V: TRBV5-1
J: TRBJ1-2
D: TRBD1
size: -

DNA: TGTGCCACCGAGAATGACAGGGGAAACGAAAAACTGTTTTTT
CDR3: CATENDRGNEKLFF
V: TRBV28
J: TRBJ1-4
D: TRBD1
size: -

DNA: TGTGCCAGCAGCGGAACAAATATAGGGCAGTTCTTC
CDR3: CASSGTNIGQFF
V: TRBV9
J: TRBJ2-1
D: -
size: -

DNA: TGTGCCAGCAGTTCTCGAGCAGACACTGAAGCTTTCTTT
CDR3: CASSSRADTEAFF
V: TRBV28
J: TRBJ1-1
D: -
size: -

DNA: TGTGCCAGCAGCCCTAGAACCGGGACAGGGGACAATGAGCAGTTCTTC
CDR3: CASSPRTGTGDNEQFF
V: TRBV7-2
J: TRBJ2-1
D: TRBD1
size: once

DNA: TGTGCCAGCAGTCCATTCCGGACAGGGGAAAGTTGGAGTAGCAATCAGCCCCAGCATTTT
CDR3: CASSPFRTGESWSSNQPQHF
V: TRBV28
J: TRBJ1-5
D: TRBD1
size: -

DNA: TGCGCCAGCAGCTTAACAAATAGTCGGACAGATACGCAGTATTTT
CDR3: CASSLTNSRTDTQYF
V: TRBV5-1
J: TRBJ2-3
D: -
size: few

DNA: TGTGCCAGCAGCGAAAGAGGTGAGCAGTTCTTC
CDR3: CASSERGEQFF
V: TRBV9
J: TRBJ2-1
D: -
size: -

DNA: TGTGCCAGCAGCCCAAGAGCCAAAAACATTCAGTACTTC
CDR3: CASSPRAKNIQYF
V: TRBV5-4
J: TRBJ2-4
D: -
size: few

DNA: TGTGCCAGCAGTAAGAGCGAAAATCAGCCCCAGCATTTT
CDR3: CASSKSENQPQHF
V: TRBV2
J: TRBJ1-5
D: -
size: -

DNA: TGTGCCAGCAGTGAAAGTGGTCTCGTCTACAATGAGCAGTTCTTC
CDR3: CASSESGLVYNEQFF
V: TRBV2
J: TRBJ2-1
D: -
size: few

DNA: TGTGCCTGCCCCCCCGTCTCTGGGGCCAACGTCCTGACTTTC
CDR3: CACPPVSGANVLTF
V: TRBV30
J: TRBJ2-6
D: -
size: -

DNA: TGCGCCAGCAGTGACCCCCCCGGGTACGAGCAGTACTTC
CDR3: CASSDPPGYEQYF
V: TRBV10-1
J: TRBJ2-7
D: -
size: -

DNA: TGTGCCATCAGACTACAGGTCGAGAATGCTGAAGCTTTCTTT
CDR3: CAIRLQVENAEAFF
V: TRBV10-3
J: TRBJ1-1
D: -
size: few

DNA: TGTGCCAGCAGCCCCGCAGGGCTACGCACAGATACGCAGTATTTT
CDR3: CASSPAGLRTDTQYF
V: TRBV14
J: TRBJ2-3
D: -
size: -

DNA: TGTGCCAGCAGCTTAGGGCCGGCGGGGAGGTCAGCAGATACGCAGTATTTT
CDR3: CASSLGPAGRSADTQYF
V: TRBV11-2
J: TRBJ2-3
D: -
size: -

DNA: TGTGCCAGCAGTTTACTGGCAGGGGGCTTTAATGAAAAACTGTTTTTT
CDR3: CASSLLAGGFNEKLFF
V: TRBV28
J: TRBJ1-4
D: TRBD1
size: -

DNA: TGTGCCAGCAGCCAAGATGGACACTCGAACACTGAAGCTTTCTTT
CDR3: CASSQDGHSNTEAFF
V: TRBV4-2
J: TRBJ1-1
D: -
size: -

DNA: TGTGCCAGCTCACCGTTCCGGGACAGGGGGCAGAAACTGTTTTTT
CDR3: CASSPFRDRGQKLFF
V: TRBV18
J: TRBJ1-4
D: TRBD1
size: -

DNA: TGTGCCAGCAGCGTCGGGACGGGACTGAACACTGAAGCTTTCTTT
CDR3: CASSVGTGLNTEAFF
V: TRBV11-2
J: TRBJ1-1
D: -
size: -

DNA: TGTGCCAGCAGCTCCCATGAAGGGACTTGGAGCACAGATACGCAGTATTTT
CDR3: CASSSHEGTWSTDTQYF
V: TRBV7-8
J: TRBJ2-3
D: -
size: once

DNA: TGTGCCAGCTCACGAACGACAGGGGGAAACTACGAGCAGTACTTC
CDR3: CASSRTTGGNYEQYF
V: TRBV18
J: TRBJ2-7
D: TRBD1
size: -

DNA: TGTGCCAGCATGTACAGAAACTCTGGGGCCAACGTCCTGACTTTC
CDR3: CASMYRNSGANVLTF
V: TRBV2
J: TRBJ2-6
D: -
size: -

DNA: TGCGCCAGCAGCTTGATGGCGGCCCCGGGGCGTGAGCAGTTCTTC
CDR3: CASSLMAAPGREQFF
V: TRBV5-1
J: TRBJ2-1
D: -
size: -

DNA: TGTGCCAGCAGCTTAGACTCCGGGACAGGGACCAACGAGCAGTACTTC
CDR3: CASSLDSGTGTNEQYF
V: TRBV11-3
J: TRBJ2-7
D: TRBD1
size: -

DNA: TGTGCCAGCAGCGTAGGGGCCGGGGGAGCTCCCTCCTACAATGAGCAGTTCTTC
CDR3: CASSVGAGGAPSYNEQFF
V: TRBV9
J: TRBJ2-1
D: -
size: -

DNA: TGTGCCAGCTCACCACAGCAAGGTGCGGCCCAGTACTTC
CDR3: CASSPQQGAAQYF
V: TRBV18
J: TRBJ2-5
D: -
size: few

DNA: TGTGCCAGCAGTGCGCTAGCTAACTCCTACAATGAGCAGTTCTTC
CDR3: CASSALANSYNEQFF
V: TRBV2
J: TRBJ2-1
D: -
size: -

DNA: TGTGCCAGCAGCATAGCCGGGACAGGGAATGAAAAACTGTTTTTT
CDR3: CASSIAGTGNEKLFF
V: TRBV11-2
J: TRBJ1-4
D: TRBD1
size: -